The entry below describes one T cell receptor (beta chain). Its cognate antigen has yet to be identified. No base-level quality is on record; no much larger clone is a single base apart. The sample belongs to a study of Ad26.COV2.S vaccination and SARS-CoV-2 variants (dated by TCRdb to the early 2020s). Looking at the study overall: Donors in the vaccine arm were drawn from COV1001, a phase I-IIa trial of Ad26.COV2.S in healthy adults that was multicentre, randomized, double-blind and placebo-controlled. Dosing of Ad26.COV2.S was intramuscular, at either 5x10^10 or 1x10^11 viral particles, delivered as one shot or as two shots spaced 56 days apart. The TCR-sequenced set comprised about 32 samples: around 20 Ad26.COV2.S vaccine recipients, 5 placebo recipients and 8 SARS-CoV-2 convalescent individuals. Investigators did not know the trial group allocation while performing experiments and assessing outcomes. Sequencing of the TCRbeta repertoire served to evaluate the specificity and breadth of SARS-CoV-2-reactive T cell receptors following Ad26.COV2.S vaccination. Trial participants were randomized into five groups of five, in which low-dose or high-dose Ad26.COV2.S was given once or twice, or placebo was given on both occasions. Study-level results and caveats: Substantial breadth of spike-specific CD8+ and CD4+ T cell responses was reported after vaccination. The authors noted that the TCR breadth and depth analyses may have underestimated total T cell responses. Vaccine and placebo recipients had similar non-spike TCR breadth, a finding consistent with the vaccine containing only spike. Comparing responses between vaccine doses or regimens was not something the study was powered to do. Higher spike-specific TCR breadth was observed in Ad26.COV2.S recipients than in placebo recipients (P = 0.0014).

The immunoSEQ Assay was the method used to sequence TCRbeta CDR3 regions. After extraction, genomic DNA underwent amplification by bias-controlled multiplex PCR, followed by high-throughput sequencing. The study's own analysis went as follows. Collapsing and filtering of sequences were performed to quantify the absolute abundance of each unique TCRbeta CDR3 region. T cell fraction was estimated by normalization of TCRbeta template counts to usable DNA, with usable DNA being measured through amplification of reference genes present in all nucleated cells. Repertoire TCRs were annotated as SARS-CoV-2-specific when V gene, CDR3 amino acid sequence and J gene were exactly matched to a known reactive TCR set. The reference SARS-CoV-2 TCR set was obtained from MIRA and was filtered for enrichment in COVID-19-positive ImmuneCODE repertoires, whereby public or cross-reactive TCRs were removed. Based on the MIRA antigens, annotated TCRs were further analysed at the level of specific ORF or position within ORF. Depth was the summed frequency of annotated unique rearrangements, while breadth was defined as annotated unique rearrangements over total unique productive rearrangements. Two-sided Wilcoxon rank-sum tests were used to compare TCR breadth between groups. TCRdb stores this immuneACCESS table with in-frame sequences only. Part of the clones is absent; in the studies checked, under half of the shortfall reflects unresolved V genes, and no reason is known for the rest. V and J calls and clone size are given by that table; D and trimming were obtained from the DNA. The sample records hundreds of thousands of clones, about 93% of which are singletons. The top ten clones comprise 10% to 15% of the sample.

From the cysteine through the phenylalanine, the CDR3 covers 16 amino acids. CDR3 DNA only is kept here, 48 bases in frame from base 1. Based on the germline V gene, the CDR1 and CDR2 sequences are LGHNA and YSLEER. V is clipped by 4 bases and J by 5 bases, and the sequence between their germline boundaries is 19 bases long. The intended sense of this specimen's treatment or condition label: roughly 18 received Ad26.COV2.S at low or high dose, single or two shots; several received placebo; per-sample allocation not given. Repertoires of vaccine and placebo recipients were sequenced from samples taken on day 63 after the first injection. Between 29 July and 7 August 2020, Cohort 1b enrolled around 24 adults aged 18-55 years at one site in Boston, USA. Ad26.COV2.S was a replication-incompetent adenovirus type 26 vector expressing a prefusion-stabilized SARS-CoV-2 spike protein from the original Wuhan strain.

The sequence was obtained from a person between 18 and 59 years old who received the Ad26.COV2.S COVID-19 vaccine or a placebo. The sequencing here drew on peripheral blood, taken in a trial of Ad26.COV2.S vaccine versus placebo. The V gene is TRBV4-3 and the J gene is TRBJ2-3; the D call could be TRBD1 or TRBD2, with each sharing 5 bases. The sequenced DNA is TGCGCCAGCAGCCCAAGGATGATTGGGACGGGAGATACGCAGTATTTT. This codes for CASSPRMIGTGDTQYF.